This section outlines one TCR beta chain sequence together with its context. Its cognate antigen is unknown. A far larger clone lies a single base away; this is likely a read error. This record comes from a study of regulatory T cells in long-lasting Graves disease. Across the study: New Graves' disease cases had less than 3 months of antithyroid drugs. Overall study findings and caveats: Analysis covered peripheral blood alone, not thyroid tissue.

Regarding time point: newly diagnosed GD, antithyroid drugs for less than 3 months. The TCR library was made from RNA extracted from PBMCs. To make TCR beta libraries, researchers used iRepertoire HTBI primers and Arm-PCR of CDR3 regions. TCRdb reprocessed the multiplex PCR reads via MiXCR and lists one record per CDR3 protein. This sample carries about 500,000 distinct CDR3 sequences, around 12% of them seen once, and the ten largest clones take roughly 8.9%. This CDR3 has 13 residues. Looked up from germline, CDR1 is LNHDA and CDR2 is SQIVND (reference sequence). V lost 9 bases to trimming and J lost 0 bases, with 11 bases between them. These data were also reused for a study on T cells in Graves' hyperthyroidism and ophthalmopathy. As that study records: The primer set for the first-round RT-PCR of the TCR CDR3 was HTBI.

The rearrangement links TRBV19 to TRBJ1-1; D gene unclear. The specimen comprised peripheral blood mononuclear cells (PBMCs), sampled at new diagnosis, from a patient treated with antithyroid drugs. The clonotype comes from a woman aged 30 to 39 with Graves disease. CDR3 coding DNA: TGTGCCAGCAGCATGGACCTGAACACTGAAGCTTTCTTT. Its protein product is CASSMDLNTEAFF.